The 28 T cell receptor beta chains presented below share a single source sample, sequenced in a study of blood T cell repertoires in COVID-19. The assay was immunoSEQ multiplex PCR, and TCRdb's table has in-frame clones only and misses some. The sample lists 350,000 or so clones, about nine tenths seen once, with 3.9% in the top ten. Sequenced material: peripheral blood. The source is a woman aged 55-70 years with COVID-19, enrolled during active disease.

The chain is built from TRBV6-5 and TRBJ1-2, with 7 bases lining up with TRBD1. V trimming: 6 bases; J trimming: 6 bases; junction bases outside the gene matches: 13. Germline V gene lookup returns CDR1 MNHEY and CDR2 SVGAGI. This CDR3 has 15 amino acids. For the CDR3, the DNA is TGTGCCAGCAGAGCTGGACAGGCCCCCCCTAATGGCTACACCTTC. It translates to CASRAGQAPPNGYTF.

The chain has TRBV6-5 and TRBJ1-2; D gene unclear. V dropped 4 bases and J dropped 8 bases, with 20 bases sitting between them. The germline CDR1 and CDR2 sequences are MNHEY and SVGAGI. The CDR3 has 15 amino acids. The CDR3 spells CASSSREGRGWGYTF. The CDR3 DNA sequence: TGTGCCAGCAGTTCCCGCGAGGGCCGTGGATGGGGCTACACCTTC.

This chain joins TRBV5-1 and TRBJ2-7; D is perhaps TRBD1 (6 bases). The CDR3 has 13 residues. Trimming cost V 5 bases and J 0 bases, with 9 bases left between them. In germline, CDR1 is SGHRS, CDR2 YFSETQ. The CDR3 DNA reads TGCGCCAGCAGAAGGGGGAGCTCCTACGAGCAGTACTTC. Its translation is CASRRGSSYEQYF.

V gene TRBV20-1 combines with J gene TRBJ1-2; no definite D call. The CDR3 consists of 11 residues. In germline, CDR1 is DFQATT, CDR2 SNEGSKA (reference sequence). Trimming shortened V by 6 bases and J by 8 bases, and 13 bases separated the two germline ends. The CDR3 region is CSALIGVGYTF. The CDR3 DNA reads TGCAGTGCATTAATCGGGGTGGGCTACACCTTC.

This clone was detected only once. This chain connects TRBV5-6 to TRBJ2-1; TRBD2 agrees at 9 bases. The CDR3 is 15 amino acids. Germline V gene data show CDR1 as SGHDT and CDR2 as YYEEEE. Trimming removed 5 bases from V and 3 bases from J; junction bases left unmatched: 6. This chain's CDR3 is CASRTERGVYNEQFF. CDR3 nucleotides: TGTGCCAGCAGGACGGAGCGGGGGGTCTACAATGAGCAGTTCTTC.

This sequence joins TRBV20-1 and TRBJ1-2; no firm D call. CDR1 and CDR2 (germline): DFQATT, SNEGSKA (reference sequence). The CDR3 sequence is 13 residues long. Between the trimmed V and J ends, which lost 3 bases and 0 bases, there was a span of 8 bases. In nucleotides, the CDR3 is TGCAGTGCTAGTCGAGGCGCTAACTATGGCTACACCTTC. It codes for CSASRGANYGYTF.

This sequence joins TRBV5-1 and TRBJ1-5; D is undetermined. This CDR3 is 14 amino acids long. V was pared by 0 bases and J by 7 bases, with 11 bases between. Germline CDR1 reads SGHRS; CDR2 reads YFSETQ. CDR3 in DNA: TGCGCCAGCAGCTTGGCCGAACGAGGGCAGCCCCAGCATTTT. Amino acids: CASSLAERGQPQHF.

This clone appeared a few times. CDR3 coding DNA: TGCGCCAGCAGCCACTCACCTAATCAGCCCCAGCATTTT. It translates to CASSHSPNQPQHF. V gene TRBV5-1 combines with J gene TRBJ1-5, with no clear D. From germline, CDR1 is SGHRS and CDR2 YFSETQ. Deletions cut 4 bases from V and 4 bases from J, with 9 bases between. The CDR3 spans 13 residues.

This clone was found a few times. This chain links TRBV19 with TRBJ1-6, with 8 bases aligning to TRBD1. The germline CDR1 and CDR2 sequences are LNHDA and SQIVND (reference sequence). Losses at the gene ends were 7 bases for V and 10 bases for J; bases not matched to a gene: 9. CDR3 length equals 14 residues. CDR3 amino acids: CASIDRGKGSPLHF. The CDR3 coding sequence is TGTGCCAGTATCGACAGGGGTAAGGGGTCACCCCTCCACTTT.

The rearrangement links TRBV18 to TRBJ1-6, with D uncertain. Germline V gene lookup returns CDR1 KGHSH and CDR2 LQKENI. Between the trimmed V and J ends, which lost 0 bases and 14 bases, there was a span of 17 bases. CDR3 length: 15 amino acids. Here the CDR3 reads CASSPPNSGPQALHF. CDR3 bases: TGTGCCAGCTCACCACCGAATAGCGGGCCTCAGGCCCTCCACTTT.

This clone was observed a few times. V is TRBV3-1 (or the pseudogene TRBV3-2) and J is TRBJ2-1; 7 bases align to TRBD2. Germline CDR1 and CDR2: LGHDT and YNNKEL (reference sequence). The length of the CDR3 is 15 residues. Losses at the gene ends were 2 bases for V and 7 bases for J; bases not matched to a gene: 8. DNA for the CDR3: TGTGCCAGCAGCCAAACGACTAGCTTTGGGAATGAGCAGTTCTTC. Translating gives CASSQTTSFGNEQFF.

V gene TRBV7-2 combines with J gene TRBJ2-3; D remains ambiguous. CDR3 length equals 15 residues. Germline assignment: CDR1 SGHTA and CDR2 FQGNSA. V was cut by 4 bases and J by 5 bases, with 16 bases left in between. CDR3 protein: CASSSTLLLGDTQYF. The CDR3 DNA follows: TGTGCCAGCAGCTCGACTCTACTCCTAGGAGATACGCAGTATTTT.

The chain links TRBV18 to TRBJ1-1; 7 bases line up with TRBD1. Germline-derived CDR1 and CDR2 are KGHSH and LQKENI. This CDR3 has 16 residues. V shed 1 base, J shed 0 bases, and the junction held 5 bases outside the gene matches. The CDR3, as DNA: TGTGCCAGCTCACCACAGGGGACAGATTTGAACACTGAAGCTTTCTTT. Translating it yields CASSPQGTDLNTEAFF.

The chain links TRBV5-1 to TRBJ2-3, with 13 bases that match TRBD2. This CDR3 comprises 18 residues. Germline trimming cut 1 base from V and 0 bases from J; bases unmatched to any gene: 5. Germline V gives CDR1 SGHRS, CDR2 YFSETQ. For the CDR3, the DNA is TGCGCCAGCAGCTTGCCCCTGACTAGCGGGGGGAGCACAGATACGCAGTATTTT. Its translation: CASSLPLTSGGSTDTQYF.

The chain has TRBV11-2 and TRBJ1-1; 8 bases match TRBD1. This CDR3 comprises 14 residues. Trimming removed 5 bases from V and 5 bases from J; junction bases left unmatched: 7. Germline lookup yields CDR1 SGHAT and CDR2 FQNNGV. CDR3 DNA: TGTGCCAGCAGCGGACAGGGATTAAGAACTGAAGCTTTCTTT. Its protein is CASSGQGLRTEAFF.

The chain uses TRBV27 and TRBJ1-2; 9 nucleotides align to TRBD1. V was pared by 6 bases and J by 4 bases, with 18 bases of the junction left unmatched. The length of the CDR3 is 18 residues. Germline assignment: CDR1 MNHEY and CDR2 SMNVEV (reference sequence). CDR3 DNA: TGTGCCAGCAGCCCCTTCGGACCTTCGGGACAGGGCAGCTATGGCTACACCTTC. Translation gives CASSPFGPSGQGSYGYTF.

The chain joins TRBV6-4 to TRBJ1-2, with D possibly matching TRBD1 (6 bases). This CDR3 contains 13 residues. V was shortened by 3 bases and J by 4 bases, with 9 bases between the two germline ends. Germline CDR1 is MRHNA and CDR2 is SNTAGT. CDR3 protein: CASSETGSYGYTF. CDR3 in DNA: TGTGCCAGCAGTGAGACAGGTTCCTATGGCTACACCTTC.

The chain links TRBV6-5 to TRBJ1-1, with D possibly matching TRBD1 (5 bases). The germline CDR1 and CDR2 sequences are MNHEY and SVGAGI. The CDR3 consists of 15 residues. V was clipped by 0 bases and J by 1 base, with 9 bases between them. The CDR3 DNA reads TGTGCCAGCAGTTACTCCTGGACAAGGAACACTGAAGCTTTCTTT. Translated, it gives CASSYSWTRNTEAFF.

The chain is built from TRBV18 and TRBJ2-1, with D tentatively TRBD2 (6 bases). V lost 3 bases and J 6 bases, leaving 24 bases between the germline ends. This CDR3 is built from 18 residues. The V gene's germline CDR1 is KGHSH and CDR2 LQKENI. CDR3 region: CASSPRGGRGSWGNEQFF. DNA of the CDR3: TGTGCCAGCTCACCGAGAGGTGGGCGGGGATCTTGGGGCAATGAGCAGTTCTTC.

This sequence joins TRBV4-1 and TRBJ1-2; D remains ambiguous. V dropped 1 base and J dropped 4 bases, with 10 bases sitting between them. The CDR3 spans 14 residues. CDR1 MGHRA and CDR2 YSYEKL come from the germline V gene. The CDR3 spells CASSQVTAFYGYTF. Here the CDR3 DNA reads TGCGCCAGCAGCCAAGTTACAGCTTTCTATGGCTACACCTTC.

This clone was detected a few times. The V gene is TRBV28, the J gene TRBJ1-1; no reliable D call. This CDR3 is 13 amino acids long. In germline, CDR1 is MDHEN, CDR2 SYDVKM. Trimming shortened V by 5 bases and J by 1 base, and 8 bases separated the two germline ends. The chain's CDR3 is CASSKNSNTEAFF. The CDR3 DNA reads as TGTGCCAGCAGTAAGAACTCGAACACTGAAGCTTTCTTT. The full variable domain, in which reference TRBV28 and TRBJ1-1 provide the parts outside the CDR3, is DVKVTQSSRYLVKRTGEKVFLECVQDMDHENMFWYRQDPGLGLRLIYFSYDVKMKEKGDIPEGYSVSREKKERFSLILESASTNQTSMYLCASSKNSNTEAFFGQGTRLTVV.

V and J are TRBV5-1 and TRBJ1-5; 10 bases line up with TRBD1. The CDR3 has 15 residues. The ends lost 4 bases at V and 3 bases at J; junction bases unmatched: 4. Germline assignment: CDR1 SGHRS and CDR2 YFSETQ. In nucleotides, the CDR3 is TGCGCCAGCAGCCCCGGGACAGGGGACAATCAGCCCCAGCATTTT. Its translation: CASSPGTGDNQPQHF.

The rearrangement links TRBV3-1 (or the pseudogene TRBV3-2) to TRBJ2-4; 7 nucleotides match TRBD1. V shed 5 bases, J shed 10 bases, and the junction held 11 bases outside the gene matches. CDR1 is LGHDT, CDR2 YNNKEL, per germline (reference sequence). This CDR3 contains 14 residues. This CDR3 reads CASSSRQGDGIQYF. The DNA of the CDR3 is TGTGCCAGCAGCTCTAGGCAGGGGGACGGGATTCAGTACTTC.

The rearrangement joins TRBV28 to TRBJ1-5, with D maybe TRBD1 (5 bases). Trimming stripped 6 bases from V and 1 base from J, with 19 bases between. CDR3 length: 17 amino acids. Germline CDR1 reads MDHEN; CDR2 reads SYDVKM. The CDR3 reads CASRPRAGGGSNQPQHF. The CDR3 DNA reads TGTGCCAGCAGGCCGAGGGCGGGGGGAGGAAGCAATCAGCCCCAGCATTTT.

The rearrangement links TRBV12-3 or TRBV12-4 to TRBJ1-2; D is unclear. The CDR3 spans 12 residues. Trimming left V 3 bases short and J 6 bases short, with 8 bases between. The CDR3 here is CASSLSGNGYTF. Written as DNA, the CDR3 is TGTGCCAGCAGTTTGTCAGGCAATGGCTACACCTTC.

CDR3 sequence reads: CASSYGFSGTGEAFF. In DNA, the CDR3 is TGTGCCAGCAGTTACGGGTTTTCCGGGACAGGGGAAGCTTTCTTT. The rearrangement joins TRBV6-2 or TRBV6-3 to TRBJ1-1; TRBD1 matches 9 bases. J lost 8 bases, V lost 2 bases, and 9 bases had no gene match. The CDR3 runs to 15 residues. The germline gives CDR1 MNHEY, CDR2 SVGEGT.

The chain combines TRBV5-1 with TRBJ1-4; 9 bases are shared with TRBD1. Germline values: CDR1 SGHRS, CDR2 YFSETQ. Trimming removed 4 bases from V and 0 bases from J; junction bases left unmatched: 10. The CDR3 sequence is 18 residues long. The CDR3 reads CASSPMSGTGTTNEKLFF. DNA of the CDR3: TGCGCCAGCAGCCCTATGTCCGGGACAGGGACAACTAATGAAAAACTGTTTTTT.

The gene calls are TRBV5-4 and TRBJ2-3, with 13 bases lining up with TRBD2. The CDR3 sequence is 16 residues long. CDR1 is SGHNT and CDR2 is YYREEE in the germline V gene (reference sequence). V was pared by 4 bases and J by 7 bases, with 9 bases of the junction left unmatched. CDR3 nucleotide sequence: TGTGCCAGCAGCCTTAAGGGACTAGCGGGGCCTTATACGCAGTATTTT. It translates to CASSLKGLAGPYTQYF.